The clone carrying this T cell receptor (beta chain) was seen repeatedly, ten times or more. Its antigen is undetermined. The data originate from a study of T cells in Graves' hyperthyroidism and ophthalmopathy. Study-wide findings and caveats: Ophthalmopathy onset followed model prediction by a median approximately seven months.

Using RNA transcripts as the source, TCR beta CDR3 regions were amplified. Initially, a first-round RT-PCR of the TCR CDR3 employed the HTBI primer set. TCRdb re-called the multiplex PCR reads with MiXCR, one entry per CDR3 protein. This table holds some 400,000 distinct CDR3 sequences, roughly 19% found once. Germline values: CDR1 MNHNS, CDR2 SASEGT. The length of the CDR3 is 14 residues. Trimming removed 6 bases at V and 4 bases at J, with 15 bases between. The rearrangement links TRBV6-1 to TRBJ1-2; possibly TRBD1 for D (6 bases). The source is a woman younger than 35 with Graves' hyperthyroidism. The sequenced material came from blood. DNA for the CDR3: TGTGCCAGCAGACCCGAGGGGGGTGGCTATGGCTACACCTTC. Translating it yields CASRPEGGGYGYTF.